Listed below are T cell receptor beta chains from one sample, sequenced in a study of T cell changes during pregnancy in multiple sclerosis. The method was immunoSEQ multiplex PCR; TCRdb's version includes in-frame clones alone and lacks a portion of them. Of approximately 53,000 clones listed, 80% to 95% are singletons. The sample consisted of CD4+ T cells from peripheral blood mononuclear cells, taken in the third trimester of pregnancy. The receptors derive from a female donor with multiple sclerosis, enrolled in a pregnancy study. The CDR3 runs from the conserved cysteine through the conserved F or W. The order of the fields is J gene, V gene, CDR3 protein.

j_gene: TRBJ2-1; v_gene: TRBV9; CDR3aa: CASSAHGGGRENEQFF
j_gene: TRBJ1-5; v_gene: TRBV29-1; CDR3aa: CSARAPGGNQPQHF
j_gene: TRBJ1-1; v_gene: TRBV25-1; CDR3aa: CASRRSGAAEAFF
j_gene: TRBJ2-3; v_gene: TRBV5-1; CDR3aa: CASSFERGDTDTQYF
j_gene: TRBJ2-7; v_gene: TRBV6-1; CDR3aa: CASSAEGLGAYEQYF
j_gene: TRBJ2-1; v_gene: TRBV5-4; CDR3aa: CASEERGRIDEQFF
j_gene: TRBJ1-1; v_gene: TRBV2; CDR3aa: CASSRQGAMNTEAFF
j_gene: TRBJ2-3; v_gene: TRBV5-4; CDR3aa: CASSRFGQQHSTDTQYF
j_gene: TRBJ1-2; v_gene: TRBV5-4; CDR3aa: CASSAGQAWLYGYTF
j_gene: TRBJ2-3; v_gene: TRBV5-6; CDR3aa: CASSSPSGGRRDTQYF
j_gene: TRBJ2-4; v_gene: TRBV7-9; CDR3aa: CASSQPTGHLKNIQYF
j_gene: TRBJ2-7; v_gene: TRBV18; CDR3aa: CASSPRGGASGEQYF
j_gene: TRBJ1-3; v_gene: TRBV7-2; CDR3aa: CASRSGQGENTIYF
j_gene: TRBJ1-2; v_gene: TRBV7-9; CDR3aa: CASSLAGGLNYGYTF
j_gene: TRBJ2-3; v_gene: TRBV4-3; CDR3aa: CASSQEGVTDTQYF
j_gene: TRBJ2-7; v_gene: TRBV11-1; CDR3aa: CASSLQGRVPYEQYF
j_gene: TRBJ1-1; v_gene: TRBV20-1; CDR3aa: CSALWGDEAFF
j_gene: TRBJ2-7; v_gene: TRBV15; CDR3aa: CATSRDRVSTYEQYF
j_gene: TRBJ2-7; v_gene: TRBV5-1; CDR3aa: CASSLAGSYEQYF
j_gene: TRBJ2-3; v_gene: TRBV18; CDR3aa: CASSPETGSSDTQYF
j_gene: TRBJ1-3; v_gene: TRBV6-1; CDR3aa: CASTFGGNTIYF
j_gene: TRBJ2-1; v_gene: TRBV10-2; CDR3aa: CATSSRAVYNEQFF
j_gene: TRBJ1-6; v_gene: TRBV30; CDR3aa: CAWKARDHNSPLHF
j_gene: TRBJ1-2; v_gene: TRBV18; CDR3aa: CASSPPGTGGSGYTF
j_gene: TRBJ2-7; v_gene: TRBV12-5; CDR3aa: CASGQSGYEQYF
j_gene: TRBJ2-5; v_gene: TRBV11-1; CDR3aa: CASSDSLQETQYF
j_gene: TRBJ1-1; v_gene: TRBV6-5; CDR3aa: CASSYGGGSTEAFF
j_gene: TRBJ2-3; v_gene: TRBV5-4; CDR3aa: CASHDRGTDTQYF
j_gene: TRBJ1-2; v_gene: TRBV5-6; CDR3aa: CASSTVGPMYGYTF
j_gene: TRBJ1-1; v_gene: TRBV27; CDR3aa: CASSSGGSTEAFF
j_gene: TRBJ1-3; v_gene: TRBV25-1; CDR3aa: CASTPLGGRGSGNTIYF
j_gene: TRBJ1-1; v_gene: TRBV7-2; CDR3aa: CASSLDRWNTEAFF
j_gene: TRBJ1-1; v_gene: TRBV29-1; CDR3aa: CSVVSPQAFF
j_gene: TRBJ2-1; v_gene: TRBV9; CDR3aa: CASSEGTRASSYNEQFF
j_gene: TRBJ2-2; v_gene: TRBV7-9; CDR3aa: CASSPGTGVTGELFF
j_gene: TRBJ2-5; v_gene: TRBV7-2; CDR3aa: CASSLGARLAEETQYF
j_gene: TRBJ2-7; v_gene: TRBV11-2; CDR3aa: CASSDGQGRHEQYF
j_gene: TRBJ1-5; v_gene: TRBV2; CDR3aa: CASSPYRGRRNIIQPQHF
j_gene: TRBJ2-3; v_gene: TRBV7-3; CDR3aa: CASSPHPRGNLVDTQYF
j_gene: TRBJ1-1; v_gene: TRBV6-6; CDR3aa: CASSRGDRAKTEAFF
j_gene: TRBJ2-3; v_gene: TRBV27; CDR3aa: CASFSRTPTDTQYF
j_gene: TRBJ1-1; v_gene: TRBV5-1; CDR3aa: CASSLRGDRAYGDMNTEAFF
j_gene: TRBJ2-3; v_gene: TRBV6-1; CDR3aa: CASSAIGRTDTQYF
j_gene: TRBJ1-5; v_gene: TRBV7-6; CDR3aa: CASSSPPEAISPQHF
j_gene: TRBJ2-1; v_gene: TRBV2; CDR3aa: CASRTGTGEYNEQFF
j_gene: TRBJ1-2; v_gene: TRBV6-1; CDR3aa: CASSVQGDYGYTF
j_gene: TRBJ1-2; v_gene: TRBV11-1; CDR3aa: CASSPYLGGAGDGYTF
j_gene: TRBJ1-2; v_gene: TRBV5-6; CDR3aa: CASSSPDREGYTF
j_gene: TRBJ1-3; v_gene: TRBV6-1; CDR3aa: CASSGQGAGNTIYF
j_gene: TRBJ1-2; v_gene: TRBV13; CDR3aa: CASSLGQGADYGYTF
j_gene: TRBJ1-2; v_gene: TRBV5-4; CDR3aa: CASSSTEARGYTF
j_gene: TRBJ1-6; v_gene: TRBV5-6; CDR3aa: CASSLGTGALNSPLHF
j_gene: TRBJ2-7; v_gene: TRBV29-1; CDR3aa: CSAGTVGYEQYF
j_gene: TRBJ1-5; v_gene: TRBV6-5; CDR3aa: CASSPGDNQPQHF
j_gene: TRBJ2-2; v_gene: TRBV6-5; CDR3aa: CASSYGRVGTGELFF
j_gene: TRBJ1-5; v_gene: TRBV7-2; CDR3aa: CASSSQTGLNQPQHF
j_gene: TRBJ2-7; v_gene: TRBV30; CDR3aa: CAWRTTYEQYF
j_gene: TRBJ1-2; v_gene: TRBV7-2; CDR3aa: CASSFWGQGKQNGYTF
j_gene: TRBJ2-3; v_gene: TRBV7-9; CDR3aa: CASSFSQADTQYF